This TCR beta chain was recovered during a study of human thymus T cells. Corrective heart surgery yielded resections, and these provided the thymus tissue. Finnish infants who were healthy and having corrective surgery for congenital heart defects made up the donors. The assay was immunoSEQ multiplex PCR, and TCRdb's table has in-frame clones only and misses some. The table has under 150,000 clones, just under 95% seen once. A remark on this clone: Its antigen is unknown.

Overall study results and limits: It looked as if thymic and blood repertoires used V and J genes in a biased way. Thymic repertoires from unrelated individuals overlapped highly, related research reported.

Trimming cost V 0 bases and J 8 bases; bases outside gene matches: 7. CDR3 size: 16 residues. The germline CDR1 and CDR2 sequences are SGHTA and FQGTGA. The receptor's source is a boy less than two years old with a congenital heart defect but otherwise immunologically healthy. The chain carries TRBV7-3 and TRBJ2-1; 10 nucleotides agree with TRBD1. Sequencing was done on a sample of thymus tissue. The CDR3 nucleotides read TGTGCCAGCAGCTTAACCGGGACAGGGGACGTTTATGAGCAGTTCTTC. Its protein product is CASSLTGTGDVYEQFF.